The next 23 T cell receptor beta chains were all read from a single sample in a study of beta chain features in type 1 diabetes. Sequenced material consisted of expressed TCRB transcripts (all of the isolated RNA was reverse transcribed). TCRdb's copy holds only in-frame clones and misses some; the assay was immunoSEQ multiplex PCR. The table shows about 350,000 clones, with roughly a fifth occurring only once. Source material: naive CD4+ T cells from blood. The receptors stem from a woman between 18 and 29 years old in good health.

The chain carries TRBV18 and TRBJ2-7, with 8 bases identical to TRBD1. CDR3 size: 14 residues. CDR1 and CDR2 from the germline V gene are KGHSH and LQKENI. V was pared by 3 bases and J by 5 bases, with 6 bases of the junction left unmatched. The CDR3 region is CASSPDRGNNEQYF. CDR3 sequence (DNA): TGTGCCAGCTCACCTGACAGGGGTAACAACGAGCAGTACTTC.

The gene calls are TRBV4-1 and TRBJ1-5; 7 bases align to TRBD1. The CDR3 sequence is 16 residues long. Looked up from germline, CDR1 is MGHRA and CDR2 is YSYEKL. After removal of 2 bases from V and 3 bases from J, the junction contained 7 bases not matched to a gene. The CDR3 sequence: CASSQSPGQPNQPQHF. CDR3 in DNA: TGCGCCAGCAGCCAATCCCCGGGACAGCCCAATCAGCCCCAGCATTTT.

This rearrangement joins TRBV7-8 to TRBJ1-2; D is unclear. CDR1 and CDR2 (germline): SGHVS, FQNEAQ. The CDR3 consists of 14 residues. The ends were cut back, 2 bases at V and 8 bases at J, with 15 bases in the middle. The CDR3 sequence is CASSLPGREKGYTF. Here the CDR3 DNA reads TGTGCCAGCAGCTTACCGGGCCGGGAGAAGGGCTACACCTTC.

This sequence joins TRBV19 and TRBJ2-2; 10 nucleotides match TRBD2. The germline V gene encodes CDR1 LNHDA and CDR2 SQIVND (reference sequence). V was pared by 5 bases and J by 6 bases, with 9 bases of the junction left unmatched. The CDR3 totals 16 residues. The CDR3 DNA follows: TGTGCCAGTAGTCTGGAAGCAGCGGGAGGGCCCGGGGAGCTGTTTTTT. Translated, it gives CASSLEAAGGPGELFF.

Turning to this clone: The same CDR3 can be traced to other DNA sequences in this sample. CDR3 sequence: CAWRGAGELFF. Here the CDR3 DNA reads TGTGCCTGGAGAGGGGCGGGGGAGCTGTTTTTT. The chain recombines TRBV30 with TRBJ2-2; perhaps TRBD1 as D (5 bases). V lost 3 bases and J lost 8, with 7 bases in between. This CDR3 is built from 11 residues. The germline CDR1 and CDR2 sequences are GTSNPN and SVGIG (reference sequence). Full variable domain (missing parts from reference TRBV30 and TRBJ2-2): SQTIHQWPATLVQPVGSPLSLECTVEGTSNPNLYWYRQAAGRGLQLLFYSVGIGQISSEVPQNLSASRPQDRQFILSSKKLLLSDSGFYLCAWRGAGELFFGEGSRLTVL.

The chain links TRBV27 to TRBJ2-2, with TRBD2 matching over 10 bases. This CDR3 has 17 residues. The junction had 9 bases not matched to a gene; V was cut back by 5 bases and J by 3 bases. Germline CDR1 reads MNHEY; CDR2 reads SMNVEV (reference sequence). DNA for the CDR3: TGTGCCAGCAGTCCTCGCTCTAGCGGGGGTTACACCGGGGAGCTGTTTTTT. Residues: CASSPRSSGGYTGELFF.

This clone was seen more than once but under ten times. The V and J genes are TRBV18 and TRBJ2-6; D call uncertain. Trimming cost V 3 bases and J 1 base, with 10 bases left between them. The CDR3 spans 16 residues. Germline V gene data show CDR1 as KGHSH and CDR2 as LQKENI. CDR3 in DNA: TGTGCCAGCTCACCGTTTACAGAATCTGGGGCCAACGTCCTGACTTTC. Its protein is CASSPFTESGANVLTF.

The chain recombines TRBV29-1 with TRBJ1-1, with D unresolved. This CDR3 spans 14 amino acids. The germline V gene encodes CDR1 SQVTM and CDR2 ANQGSEA. V lost 4 bases and J lost 6, with 18 bases in between. The CDR3 DNA is TGCAGCGTTGGAGGGATAAATCCTAGCGCTGAAGCTTTCTTT. This sequence encodes CSVGGINPSAEAFF.

This clone was recorded a few times. The rearrangement links TRBV7-9 to TRBJ1-4; the match to TRBD1 covers 9 bases. There are 17 residues in the CDR3. V trimming: 5 bases; J trimming: 6 bases; junction bases outside the gene matches: 13. CDR1 is SEHNR and CDR2 is FQNEAQ in the germline V gene (reference sequence). DNA for the CDR3: TGTGCCAGCAGCCATTGGACAGGGGACTCGGTTGATGAAAAACTGTTTTTT. Encoded protein: CASSHWTGDSVDEKLFF.

The chain recombines TRBV7-2 with TRBJ2-5, with 10 bases matching TRBD2. Germline lookup yields CDR1 SGHTA and CDR2 FQGNSA. V lost 5 bases to trimming and J lost 3 bases; unmatched junction nucleotides: 3. The CDR3 totals 14 residues. The CDR3 DNA reads TGTGCCAGCAGCACCGGACTAGCGGAAGAGACCCAGTACTTC. It specifies CASSTGLAEETQYF.

Only a few counts were recorded for this clone. The chain uses TRBV14 and TRBJ2-7; tentatively, D is TRBD1 (6 bases). Germline CDR1 is SGHDN and CDR2 is FVKESK. CDR3 length equals 14 residues. V was clipped by 0 bases and J by 7 bases, with 13 bases between them. The CDR3, as DNA: TGTGCCAGCAGCCAAGATCGGGACACGTTTGAGCAGTACTTC. As protein: CASSQDRDTFEQYF.

This clone was counted only a few times. This rearrangement joins TRBV28 to TRBJ1-2; D may be TRBD1 (6 bases). From germline, CDR1 is MDHEN and CDR2 SYDVKM. The CDR3 runs 14 residues. Trimming left V 3 bases short and J 7 bases short, with 15 bases between. CDR3 region: CASSLLQGRRGYTF. In DNA, the CDR3 is TGTGCCAGCAGTTTGCTACAGGGCAGACGTGGCTACACCTTC.

A few counts support this clone. The V gene is TRBV7-9, the J gene TRBJ2-1; 11 nucleotides align to TRBD2. This CDR3 is 15 amino acids long. V dropped 4 bases and J dropped 7; count of bases not matched to a gene: 6. Germline assignment: CDR1 SEHNR and CDR2 FQNEAQ (reference sequence). CDR3 region: CASSSLAGAQNEQFF. CDR3 DNA sequence: TGTGCCAGCAGCTCACTAGCGGGGGCACAAAATGAGCAGTTCTTC.

The chain couples TRBV11-2 to TRBJ2-5; D might be TRBD2 (6 bases). The germline CDR1 and CDR2 sequences are SGHAT and FQNNGV. Trimming pared 5 bases from V and 5 bases from J, leaving 18 bases between. CDR3 size: 15 residues. The CDR3 region is CASSHSGDRAETQYF. As DNA, the CDR3 is TGTGCCAGCAGCCATTCGGGGGACCGGGCGGAGACCCAGTACTTC.

Only a few counts were recorded for this clone. The genes are TRBV5-1 and TRBJ2-1, with 11 positions matching TRBD2. This CDR3 is 15 amino acids long. J was trimmed by 6 bases and V by 1 base; bases with no gene match: 3. Per the germline V gene, CDR1 is SGHRS and CDR2 is YFSETQ. CDR3 nucleotides: TGCGCCAGCAGCTTGACTAGCGGGAGTATCAATGAGCAGTTCTTC. Its protein product is CASSLTSGSINEQFF.

In nucleotides, the CDR3 is TGTGCCAGCAGCTTAAGGAGGGGAGATACGCAGTATTTT. Translating it yields CASSLRRGDTQYF. V and J are TRBV7-3 and TRBJ2-3, with a possible D match to TRBD2 (6 bases). Trimming took 1 base from V and 5 from J, leaving 7 bases between them. Germline loops: CDR1 SGHTA, CDR2 FQGTGA. The CDR3 covers 13 residues.

This chain connects TRBV5-1 to TRBJ1-6; D ambiguous. Trimming pared 0 bases from V and 10 bases from J, leaving 8 bases between. Germline V CDR1 and CDR2: SGHRS, YFSETQ. The CDR3 has 13 residues. CDR3 residues: CASSLARESPLHF. CDR3 DNA sequence: TGCGCCAGCAGCTTGGCCCGGGAGTCACCCCTCCACTTT. Combining the CDR3 with reference TRBV5-1 and TRBJ1-6 gives the whole variable domain KAGVTQTPRYLIKTRGQQVTLSCSPISGHRSVSWYQQTPGQGLQFLFEYFSETQRNKGNFPGRFSGRQFSNSRSEMNVSTLELGDSALYLCASSLARESPLHFGNGTRLTVT.

This clone was seen only a few times. The chain couples TRBV5-1 to TRBJ2-7; D unresolved. The CDR3 consists of 19 residues. Germline V gene data show CDR1 as SGHRS and CDR2 as YFSETQ. V lost 3 bases and J 1 base, leaving 26 bases between the germline ends. CDR3 nucleotides: TGCGCCAGCAGCTCTTCCCGACGGTTGGGCGACGCCCTTTCCTACGAGCAGTACTTC. It is translated as CASSSSRRLGDALSYEQYF.

The V gene is TRBV30, the J gene TRBJ1-5; possibly TRBD1 for D (5 bases). The germline V gene has CDR1 GTSNPN and CDR2 SVGIG (reference sequence). Trimming cost V 1 base and J 9 bases, with 16 bases left between them. The CDR3 loop spans 14 amino acids. DNA of the CDR3: TGTGCCTGGAGTGCCGGGACGGGGAGGAGGCCCCAGCATTTT. This codes for CAWSAGTGRRPQHF.

This clone was picked up a small number of times. This chain uses TRBV6-5 with TRBJ1-1; D ambiguous. The CDR3 runs to 15 residues. The V gene's germline CDR1 is MNHEY and CDR2 SVGAGI. Trimming pared 2 bases from V and 0 bases from J, leaving 10 bases between. The CDR3 sequence: CASSYDNPMNTEAFF. The CDR3 nucleotides are TGTGCCAGCAGTTACGACAATCCCATGAACACTGAAGCTTTCTTT.

In this sample, this clone turned up a few times. The chain employs TRBV10-3 and TRBJ2-2, with a possible D match to TRBD2 (5 bases). This CDR3 has 15 residues. With 2 bases removed from V and 1 base from J, the gap between germline ends came to 8 bases. CDR1 and CDR2 (germline): ENHRY, SYGVKD. CDR3 DNA: TGTGCCATCAGTGAGGGCGGAGGGAACACCGGGGAGCTGTTTTTT. The encoded protein is CAISEGGGNTGELFF.

Comments on this clone: Other DNA sequences of this sample code for an identical CDR3. The chain uses TRBV30 and TRBJ1-2; 7 bases are a match to TRBD1. V was clipped by 1 base and J by 8 bases; unmatched bases: 4. The V gene's germline CDR1 is GTSNPN and CDR2 SVGIG (reference sequence). The CDR3 runs to 12 residues. CDR3 protein: CAWSGQGGGYTF. The CDR3 DNA is TGTGCCTGGAGTGGACAGGGCGGAGGCTACACCTTC.

Only a few counts were recorded for this clone. V gene TRBV30 combines with J gene TRBJ1-4; D gene uncertain. Trimming removed 1 base from V and 5 bases from J, with 8 bases in between. This CDR3 contains 13 residues. Germline V CDR1 and CDR2: GTSNPN, SVGIG (reference sequence). CDR3 sequence reads: CAWSARENEKLFF. The CDR3 DNA is TGTGCCTGGAGTGCGCGGGAAAATGAAAAACTGTTTTTT.